This T cell receptor beta chain emerged from a study of blood T cells in healthy people across ages. Study results and limitations: In these data, TCR beta diversity tracked strongly with naive T cell percentage. Roughly linear declines in TCR beta diversity per million T cells occurred with age. When set beside aged donors, long-lived donors presented more naive CD4+ cells and higher diversity.

Total RNA extraction produced at least 5.5 micrograms (per sample) for the study. Germline CDR1 and CDR2: MNHNY and SVGAGI (reference sequence). This CDR3 is 15 amino acids long. Concerning this clonotype: What it binds is not known.

Alongside a J-beta primer mix, a sample-barcoded 5' primer served in a second PCR lasting roughly 6 to 11 cycles. Via MiXCR, TCRdb re-called the 5' RACE reads, giving one row per CDR3 protein. The sample has about 640,000 distinct CDR3 sequences; around 54% are singletons. This sequence was found in a man aged 60 to 75 in good health. V is TRBV6-6 and J is TRBJ2-5, with 7 bases aligning to TRBD2. The closer fit of TRBJ2-7 to the DNA end suggests the J call may be wrong. Sequencing was performed on blood. CDR3 coding DNA: TGTGCCAGCAGTTACTCGGGGGGGTACTCTTACGAGCAGTACTTC. Its protein is CASSYSGGYSYEQYF.